This T cell receptor beta chain came from a study of T cell responses to AZD1222 COVID-19 vaccine. Turning to this clone: Its cognate antigen is unknown.

Here immunoSEQ multiplex PCR was the method, and the copy in TCRdb shows in-frame clones only, minus some. Seen here are 170,000 or so clones, 90% observed once, and the top ten hold 1.5%. Study results and caveats: The donors showed a predominance of white British ancestry and of females, with possible underestimation of clonal diversity.

The sample here was peripheral blood, taken on day 0 of AZD1222 vaccination. The sequence was collected from an adult in good health.

CDR3: CASSQVMNTEAFF. The CDR3 DNA reads TGCGCCAGCAGCCAAGTAATGAACACTGAAGCTTTCTTT. V and J are TRBV4-1 and TRBJ1-1, with D uncertain. Germline V lookup: CDR1 MGHRA, CDR2 YSYEKL. Trimming removed 1 base at V and 0 bases at J, with 3 bases between. This CDR3 is built from 13 residues.